This T cell receptor (beta chain) was recorded in a study of blood T cell repertoires in COVID-19. Study as a whole: Sample material is recorded as cDNA or gDNA derived from T cells, B-cell-depleted T cells, or PBMCs.

In the original analysis: Amplification of reference gene primers provided the estimated nucleated cell counts. Generated by immunoSEQ multiplex PCR, the TCRdb table keeps only in-frame clones and is missing some. V and J calls and clone size come straight from that table; D and trimming were deduced from the DNA. Of 150,000 to 200,000 clones in the sample, almost 80% were seen once. Trimming at V came to 2 bases and at J to 8 bases, leaving 3 bases not matched to a gene. Germline loops: CDR1 KGHSH, CDR2 LQKENI. The CDR3 consists of 13 residues. The sequence came from a woman aged 70-85 years with acute or convalescent COVID-19. The sequenced sample consisted of peripheral blood. The chain carries TRBV18 and TRBJ2-7; TRBD1 aligns across 10 bases. In nucleotides, the CDR3 is TGTGCCAGCTCACCAGACAGGGGGCAGCAGCAGTACTTC. Translating it yields CASSPDRGQQQYF.